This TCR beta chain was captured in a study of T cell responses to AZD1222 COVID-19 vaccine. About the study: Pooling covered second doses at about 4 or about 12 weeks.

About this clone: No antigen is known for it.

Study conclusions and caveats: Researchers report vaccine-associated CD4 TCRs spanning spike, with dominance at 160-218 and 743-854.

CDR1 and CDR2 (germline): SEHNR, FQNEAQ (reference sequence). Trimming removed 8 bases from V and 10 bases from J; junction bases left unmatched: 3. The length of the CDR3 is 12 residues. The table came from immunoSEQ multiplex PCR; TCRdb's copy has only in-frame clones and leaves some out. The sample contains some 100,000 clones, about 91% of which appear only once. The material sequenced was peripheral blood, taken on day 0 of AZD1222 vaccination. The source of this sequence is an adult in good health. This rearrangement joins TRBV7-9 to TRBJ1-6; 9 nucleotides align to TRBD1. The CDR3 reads CASGDRESPLHF. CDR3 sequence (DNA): TGTGCCAGCGGGGACAGGGAATCACCCCTCCACTTT.